This T cell receptor beta chain derives from a study of a mutant IDH1 vaccine in newly diagnosed glioma. On the study more broadly: Mean patient age was about 44 years; around 60% were male and 37.5% female. Beforehand, treatment had been radiotherapy, temozolomide, or both; the majority received both. The study, taken as a whole, reports: No link was apparently found between pseudoprogression and changes in top peripheral T cell clonotypes.

This clone showed up just once. Its specificity is not known. TCRdb's table, derived via immunoSEQ multiplex PCR, lists solely in-frame clones and lacks some. The table records tens of thousands of clones, around 88% of them present only once. Sample time point: baseline, week 1 (first vaccination visit). Documented treatment: pre-vaccination baseline after standard-of-care therapy. With 7 bases removed from V and 5 bases from J, the gap between germline ends came to 12 bases. CDR3 length: 13 amino acids. Per the germline V gene, CDR1 is SQVTM and CDR2 is ANQGSEA. This chain connects TRBV29-1 to TRBJ2-6; D gene ambiguous. The sequences come from peripheral blood mononuclear cells (PBMCs), collected from a glioma patient treated with radiotherapy, temozolomide or both. The source is a woman aged 18-29 years with glioma. Some clones in this sample may be carry-over from other donors' samples. CDR3 nucleotides: TGCAGCGGCTGGCGTCTCTGGGCCAACGTCCTGACTTTC. Its translation is CSGWRLWANVLTF.